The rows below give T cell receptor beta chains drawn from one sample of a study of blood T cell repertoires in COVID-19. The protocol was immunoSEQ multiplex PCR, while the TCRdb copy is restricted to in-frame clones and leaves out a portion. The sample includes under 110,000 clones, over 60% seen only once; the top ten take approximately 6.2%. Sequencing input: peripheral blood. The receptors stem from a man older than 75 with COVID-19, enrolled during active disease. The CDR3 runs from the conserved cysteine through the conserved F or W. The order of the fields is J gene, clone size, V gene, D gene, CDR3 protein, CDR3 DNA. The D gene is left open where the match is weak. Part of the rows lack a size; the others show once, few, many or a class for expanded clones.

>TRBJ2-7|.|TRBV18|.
CASSPPGVVEQYF
TGTGCCAGCTCACCACCAGGAGTTGTAGAGCAGTACTTC
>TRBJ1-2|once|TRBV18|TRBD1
CASSPRPGTGPGYGYTF
TGTGCCAGCTCACCACGCCCAGGGACAGGCCCAGGGTATGGCTACACCTTC
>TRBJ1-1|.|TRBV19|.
CASQRGGLDTEAFF
TGTGCCTCCCAACGCGGGGGGCTCGACACTGAAGCTTTCTTT
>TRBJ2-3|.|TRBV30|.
CARGTSTDTQYF
TGTGCCCGAGGGACTAGCACAGATACGCAGTATTTT
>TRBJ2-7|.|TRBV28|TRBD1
CASSSPGGRDEQYF
TGTGCCAGCAGTTCACCAGGGGGACGCGACGAGCAGTACTTC
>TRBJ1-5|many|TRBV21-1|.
CARADTDNQPQHF
TGTGCCAGAGCCGACACTGACAATCAGCCCCAGCATTTT
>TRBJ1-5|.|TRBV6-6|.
CASSHGRGVGVGNQPQHF
TGTGCCAGCAGTCACGGGAGGGGCGTTGGGGTCGGAAATCAGCCCCAGCATTTT
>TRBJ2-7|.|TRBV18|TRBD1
CASSLPGQGAYEQYF
TGTGCCAGCTCTCTACCGGGACAGGGGGCTTACGAGCAGTACTTC
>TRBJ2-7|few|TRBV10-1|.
CASSEDGAYEQYF
TGCGCCAGCAGTGAAGACGGAGCCTACGAGCAGTACTTC
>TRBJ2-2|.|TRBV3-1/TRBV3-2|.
CASSQDYVRGDTGELFF
TGTGCCAGCAGCCAAGATTATGTCAGGGGGGACACCGGGGAGCTGTTTTTT
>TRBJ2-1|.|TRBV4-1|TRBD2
CASSLMGGAYNEQFF
TGCGCCAGCAGCCTAATGGGGGGGGCCTACAATGAGCAGTTCTTC